The 30 T cell receptor beta chains below come from one sample, sequenced in a study of low-dose radiotherapy and immunotherapy resistance in tumors. This sample's time point: after trial treatment. Documented treatment: LDRT plus nivolumab, ipilimumab, low-dose cyclophosphamide and aspirin (RACIN trial). Primers used for first-strand cDNA, a TRAV- and TRBV-specific set, covered both alpha and beta chains. Over 20 PCR cycles, TCRs were amplified from a constant-region primer and V-primer adapter. TCRdb re-analysed the reads in MiXCR, keeping a single row per CDR3 protein. The sample gives under 110,000 distinct CDR3 sequences, less than 25% of which show up once; over 3.5% is in the top ten. The sample in question was PBMCs, obtained after low-dose radiotherapy plus immunotherapy. The receptors were gathered from a male donor with prostate cancer.

In this sample, this clonotype turned up many times. The rearrangement uses TRBV10-3 and TRBJ2-3; 10 nucleotides match TRBD2. The CDR3 is 15 amino acids. The germline CDR1 and CDR2 sequences are ENHRY and SYGVKD. After removal of 7 bases from V and 8 bases from J, the junction contained 12 bases not matched to a gene. CDR3 sequence reads: CAITSASGGRFTQYF. The CDR3 DNA reads TGTGCCATCACTTCCGCTAGCGGGGGCCGCTTTACGCAGTATTTT.

Remarks on this clonotype: No DNA is shown, since the ends of the CDR3 on it are uncertain; the CDR3 is the one TCRdb lists. V usage is TRBV12-3 or TRBV12-4 and J usage is TRBJ2-2; the listed D gene, TRBD2, was not tested against the DNA. The CDR3 length equals 13 residues, ends included. CDR3 region: CAIWLAGGELFFF.

The CDR3 coding sequence is TGTGCCAGCAGTTTGACGATCTCGGCTAGCGGGAACGGTGAGCAGTTCTTC. Its protein is CASSLTISASGNGEQFF. The rearrangement joins TRBV28 to TRBJ2-1; TRBD2 matches 9 bases. Germline CDR1 and CDR2: MDHEN and SYDVKM. The junction had 15 bases not matched to a gene; V was cut back by 3 bases and J by 9 bases. The CDR3 spans 17 residues.

This clonotype was recorded many times. This rearrangement joins TRBV10-3 to TRBJ2-5; tentatively, D is TRBD1 or TRBD2 (6 bases each). Germline loops: CDR1 ENHRY, CDR2 SYGVKD. V lost 5 bases to trimming and J lost 2 bases, with 12 bases between them. The CDR3 contains 14 residues. The CDR3 nucleotides read TGTGCCATCAGTCTAGGGGGGAGGCAAGAGACCCAGTACTTC. Its translation is CAISLGGRQETQYF.

The V gene is TRBV6-6, the J gene TRBJ2-4, with 9 bases matching TRBD1. Losses at the gene ends were 2 bases for V and 6 bases for J; bases not matched to a gene: 5. The CDR3 runs to 15 residues. Germline CDR1 and CDR2: MNHNY and SVGAGI (reference sequence). The CDR3 is CASSYPTGGINIQYF. CDR3 DNA: TGTGCCAGCAGTTACCCGACAGGGGGAATAAACATTCAGTACTTC.

This clonotype was picked up many times. The CDR3 DNA is TGTGCCAGCAGCTTTGGGGGTATAGGGGCGGAGACTGAAGCTTTCTTT. Translated: CASSFGGIGAETEAFF. This rearrangement joins TRBV5-4 to TRBJ1-1, with D perhaps matching TRBD1 (5 bases). Trimming shortened V by 2 bases and J by 5 bases, and 19 bases separated the two germline ends. Germline V gene sequence: CDR1 SGHNT, CDR2 YYREEE (reference sequence). The CDR3 is made up of 16 amino acids.

This clonotype was counted at least ten times. This chain connects TRBV2 to TRBJ1-1; D unresolved. CDR1 is SNHLY, CDR2 FYNNEI, per germline. V was trimmed by 4 bases and J by 1 base, leaving 16 bases between them. The CDR3 runs 16 residues. The CDR3 spells CASSGGLRSPNTEAFF. CDR3 in DNA: TGTGCCAGCAGTGGTGGTCTTCGGAGCCCGAACACTGAAGCTTTCTTT.

Notes on this clonotype: Since a far larger clone is one base different, this is likely a read error. This chain links TRBV6-6 with TRBJ1-1; D remains unclear. CDR1 MNHNY and CDR2 SVGAGI come from the germline V gene (reference sequence). CDR3 length: 11 amino acids. The DNA of the CDR3 is TGTGCCAGCATGGCCACCACTGGAGCTTTCTTT. Amino acids: CASMATTGAFF.

Of note for this clonotype: A junction end diverges from the germline sequence, so it may reflect a read error. This rearrangement joins TRBV5-1 to TRBJ2-2; TRBD2 aligns across 11 bases. Germline values: CDR1 SGHRS, CDR2 YFSETQ. The CDR3 is 18 residues long. The CDR3 loop is CASSLGLAAFKLTGELFF. For the CDR3, the DNA is TGCGCCAGCAGTTTGGGACTAGCGGCCTTTAAACTCACCGGGGAGCTGTTTTTT. Complete variable domain (other parts from reference TRBV5-1 and TRBJ2-2): KAGVTQTPRYLIKTRGQQVTLSCSPISGHRSVSWYQQTPGQGLQFLFEYFSETQRNKGNFPGRFSGRQFSNSRSEMNVSTLELGDSALYLCASSLGLAAFKLTGELFFGEGSRLTVL.

This clonotype was seen ten or more times. The V call is TRBV20-1, the J call TRBJ2-5; the D is unclear. The CDR3 sequence is 16 residues long. V shed 6 bases and J shed 2 bases, with 22 bases lying between them. From germline, CDR1 is DFQATT and CDR2 SNEGSKA (reference sequence). For the CDR3, the DNA is TGCAGTGCCCCTCCCGGGTCGTATTCGAGGCAAGAGACCCAGTACTTC. Translating it yields CSAPPGSYSRQETQYF.

This clonotype was seen at least ten times. This chain uses TRBV5-6 with TRBJ2-2; 11 nucleotides agree with TRBD2. From germline, CDR1 is SGHDT and CDR2 YYEEEE. Losses at the gene ends were 5 bases for V and 2 bases for J; bases not matched to a gene: 11. The CDR3 extends over 18 amino acids. CDR3 coding DNA: TGTGCCAGCAGTCGGAGGGCACTAGCGGGGGCCAACACCGGGGAGCTGTTTTTT. Its protein is CASSRRALAGANTGELFF.

This clonotype came up many times. The rearrangement links TRBV4-1 to TRBJ2-3; 8 bases align to TRBD2. Per germline, CDR1 MGHRA and CDR2 YSYEKL. Trimming removed 1 base from V and 6 bases from J; junction bases left unmatched: 12. The CDR3 totals 17 residues. Here the CDR3 reads CASSQGAGRGGIDTQYF. The CDR3 DNA reads as TGCGCCAGCAGCCAAGGAGCGGGTCGGGGGGGAATCGATACGCAGTATTTT.

This clonotype was seen at least ten times. This chain connects TRBV12-3 or TRBV12-4 to TRBJ1-6, with 8 bases aligning to TRBD1. Trimming removed 5 bases from V and 10 bases from J; junction bases left unmatched: 7. This CDR3 region has 14 residues. The CDR3 spells CASSPGGAESPLHF. The CDR3 coding sequence is TGTGCCAGCAGTCCAGGGGGCGCGGAGTCACCCCTCCACTTT.

This clonotype was found many times. This chain uses TRBV2 with TRBJ2-7; 7 bases match TRBD2. The CDR3 consists of 11 residues. Trimming took 8 bases from V and 11 from J; bases not matched to a gene: 9. Germline assignment: CDR1 SNHLY and CDR2 FYNNEI. This CDR3 is CASGAGSGEYF. CDR3 bases: TGTGCCAGCGGGGCCGGGAGCGGGGAGTACTTC.

This clonotype has a count of ten or more. The genes are TRBV18 and TRBJ1-1; D not resolved. The CDR3 runs 14 residues. Trimming left V 3 bases short and J 1 base short, with 9 bases between. Germline loops: CDR1 KGHSH, CDR2 LQKENI. As DNA, the CDR3 is TGTGCCAGCTCACCCGGATTTCAGAACACTGAAGCTTTCTTT. Protein sequence: CASSPGFQNTEAFF.

This clonotype appeared many times. This chain connects TRBV10-3 to TRBJ2-7; 7 positions agree with TRBD1. Germline CDR1 ENHRY, CDR2 SYGVKD. J was trimmed by 0 bases and V by 8 bases; bases with no gene match: 7. The CDR3 sequence is 14 residues long. CDR3 in DNA: TGTGCCATCGCGATGGGACAGTTCTCCTACGAGCAGTACTTC. Residues: CAIAMGQFSYEQYF.

V usage is TRBV20-1 and J usage is TRBJ2-3; 9 bases map to TRBD2. The J segment lost 3 bases and the V segment lost 6 bases, leaving 13 bases of the junction unmatched. CDR1 and CDR2 (germline): DFQATT, SNEGSKA (reference sequence). This CDR3 comprises 16 residues. CDR3 amino acids: CSALAGAGGRTDTQYF. The CDR3 bases are TGCAGTGCCTTGGCCGGAGCGGGGGGCCGTACAGATACGCAGTATTTT.

Ten or more counts support this clonotype. This chain uses TRBV5-1 with TRBJ2-7, with TRBD1 matching over 9 bases. Germline V CDR1 and CDR2: SGHRS, YFSETQ. This CDR3 has 18 residues. After removal of 4 bases from V and 1 base from J, the junction contained 15 bases not matched to a gene. In nucleotides, the CDR3 is TGCGCCAGCAGCCCCTTACAGGGGGGACAGGGTAGGTCCTACGAGCAGTACTTC. Translating gives CASSPLQGGQGRSYEQYF.

This clonotype has at least ten counts. The V call is TRBV15, the J call TRBJ2-3; D not certain. CDR1 and CDR2 from the germline V gene are LNHNV and YYDKDF (reference sequence). CDR3 size: 14 residues. V was clipped by 3 bases and J by 6 bases, with 13 bases between them. For the CDR3, the DNA is TGTGCCACCAGCAGGGGTGTGGTTCCCGATACGCAGTATTTT. Translated: CATSRGVVPDTQYF.

In this sample, this clonotype turned up many times. J is TRBJ2-2 and V is TRBV6-8, with D perhaps TRBD1 (5 bases). Germline CDR1 reads MNHGY; CDR2 reads SAAAGT. This CDR3 has 15 amino acids. Trimming cost V 2 bases and J 5 bases, with 12 bases left between them. In DNA form, the CDR3 reads TGTGCCAGCAGTTACCCACAGGTCTTGACCGGGGAGCTGTTTTTT. This gives the protein CASSYPQVLTGELFF.

To note about this clonotype: With a much larger clone just one base away, this may be a read error. The rearrangement joins TRBV7-9 to TRBJ1-2; a weak D match, TRBD1 (5 bases). Germline loops: CDR1 SEHNR, CDR2 FQNEAQ (reference sequence). V was cut by 2 bases and J by 6 bases, with 19 bases left in between. The CDR3 sequence is 16 residues long. CDR3 sequence (DNA): TGTGCCAGCAGCTTAATCGGGACGGATCAAAACCATGGCTACACCTTC. It specifies CASSLIGTDQNHGYTF. The full variable domain, rest sourced from reference TRBV7-9 and TRBJ1-2, is DTGVSQNPRHKITKRGQNVTFRCDPISEHNRLYWYRQTLGQGPEFLTYFQNEAQLEKSRLLSDRFSAERPKGSFSTLEIQRTEQGDSAMYLCASSLIGTDQNHGYTFGSGTRLTVV.

This clonotype was detected ten times or more. The chain has TRBV18 and TRBJ2-1, with D possibly matching TRBD2 (5 bases). The CDR3 has 17 residues. Germline values: CDR1 KGHSH, CDR2 LQKENI. V was trimmed by 4 bases and J by 0 bases, leaving 16 bases between them. As DNA, the CDR3 is TGTGCCAGCTCACGGACTGGGCTAGAGAGCTCCTACAATGAGCAGTTCTTC. This encodes CASSRTGLESSYNEQFF.

This clonotype showed up many times. The rearrangement joins TRBV29-1 to TRBJ2-6; unclear D gene. CDR3 length: 13 residues. V was trimmed by 3 bases and J by 3 bases, leaving 6 bases between them. Germline assignment: CDR1 SQVTM and CDR2 ANQGSEA. The CDR3 loop reads CSVDGLGANVLTF. CDR3 coding DNA: TGCAGCGTTGATGGTCTTGGGGCCAACGTCCTGACTTTC.

At least ten counts were recorded for this clonotype. The chain links TRBV4-1 to TRBJ1-2, with D perhaps matching TRBD1 (5 bases). Trimming shortened V by 2 bases and J by 4 bases, and 23 bases separated the two germline ends. The CDR3 sequence is 18 residues long. Germline V gives CDR1 MGHRA, CDR2 YSYEKL. The CDR3 sequence: CASSQMPQAAGGIYGYTF. The DNA for the CDR3 is TGCGCCAGCAGCCAAATGCCGCAGGCCGCGGGGGGGATCTATGGCTACACCTTC.

In its sample, this clonotype was seen many times. The V gene is TRBV27, the J gene TRBJ2-7; 7 bases are a match to TRBD2. V lost 5 bases, J lost 4 bases, and 17 bases stayed unmatched. Germline V gene sequence: CDR1 MNHEY, CDR2 SMNVEV (reference sequence). The CDR3 covers 17 residues. The DNA of the CDR3 is TGTGCCAGCAGTCCCGGTGGGGGGGGAATAGTACGGTACGAGCAGTACTTC. It codes for CASSPGGGGIVRYEQYF.

This clonotype has ten or more counts. The rearrangement links TRBV11-2 to TRBJ2-1, with 10 bases that match TRBD2. CDR1 and CDR2 (germline): SGHAT, FQNNGV. Germline trimming cut 5 bases from V and 7 bases from J; bases unmatched to any gene: 17. CDR3 size: 18 residues. This CDR3 reads CASSIAGGYQVRGNEQFF. The CDR3 region has the DNA TGTGCCAGCAGCATAGCGGGGGGTTATCAAGTACGTGGAAATGAGCAGTTCTTC. Complete variable domain (other parts from reference TRBV11-2 and TRBJ2-1): EAGVAQSPRYKIIEKRQSVAFWCNPISGHATLYWYQQILGQGPKLLIQFQNNGVVDDSQLPKDRFSAERLKGVDSTLKIQPAKLEDSAVYLCASSIAGGYQVRGNEQFFGPGTRLTVL.

This clonotype was seen many times. The chain joins TRBV6-5 to TRBJ1-1; D is ambiguous. Trimming took off 7 bases at V and 11 bases at J, with 20 bases between the two ends. This CDR3 spans 13 amino acids. CDR1 is MNHEY, CDR2 SVGAGI, per germline. In DNA form, the CDR3 reads TGTGCCAGCACCCAAGGGCGGGGAGGAAAGGCTTTCTTT. Translation gives CASTQGRGGKAFF.

The chain couples TRBV23-1 to TRBJ2-1, with D maybe TRBD1 (6 bases). TRBV23-1 is an open reading frame, and its role is uncertain. The CDR3 loop spans 15 amino acids. The V gene lost 6 bases and the J gene lost 5 bases, with 17 bases spanning the gap. The CDR3 bases are TGCGCCAGCAGCCGGAAGAGGGGGTTGGACAATGAGCAGTTCTTC. Residues: CASSRKRGLDNEQFF.

This clonotype has more than one count but fewer than ten. The chain couples TRBV10-3 to TRBJ2-3; tentative D call: TRBD2 (5 bases). Germline CDR1 and CDR2: ENHRY and SYGVKD. The CDR3 loop spans 11 amino acids. The V and J ends lost 7 bases and 4 bases respectively, with 6 bases between them. The DNA of the CDR3 is TGTGCCATCATGGAGGCAGATACGCAGTATTTT. Its translation: CAIMEADTQYF.

This CDR3 is CASSDPLRGPSSYEQYF. CDR3 nucleotides: TGTGCCAGCAGTGACCCCCTCCGCGGGCCCAGCTCCTACGAGCAGTACTTC. The chain joins TRBV2 to TRBJ2-7; tentatively, D is TRBD2 (5 bases). The CDR3 length is 17 residues. Germline-derived CDR1 and CDR2 are SNHLY and FYNNEI. Trimming removed 3 bases at V and 0 bases at J, with 18 bases between. The variable domain in full, completed from reference TRBV2 and TRBJ2-7, reads EPEVTQTPSHQVTQMGQEVILRCVPISNHLYFYWYRQILGQKVEFLVSFYNNEISEKSEIFDDQFSVERPDGSNFTLKIRSTKLEDSAMYFCASSDPLRGPSSYEQYFGPGTRLTVT.